This T cell receptor (beta chain) was identified during a study of blood T cell repertoires in COVID-19. Looking at the study overall: From the United States, Italy and Spain came samples of acute and convalescent COVID-19. From T cells, B-cell-depleted T cells, or PBMCs came the material, which was cDNA or gDNA.

Methods used by the authors: Estimated nucleated cell counts came from reference gene primer amplification. The protocol was immunoSEQ multiplex PCR, while the TCRdb copy is restricted to in-frame clones and leaves out a portion. Clone size and V and J calls were adopted from that table, with D and trimming inferred from the DNA. The sample includes about 110,000 clones, roughly four fifths of them seen just once. During active infection, Seattle patients enrolled and were then monitored through disease. Germline values: CDR1 SGDLS, CDR2 YYNGEE. This CDR3 is built from 14 residues. V lost 0 bases and J 3 bases, leaving 8 bases between the germline ends.

The TCR sequence derives from an elderly man with COVID-19, enrolled during active disease. Material: peripheral blood. The V and J genes are TRBV9 and TRBJ2-3, with D tentatively TRBD1 (6 bases). The CDR3 sequence is CASSVDRVTDTQYF. CDR3 coding DNA: TGTGCCAGCAGCGTAGACAGGGTTACAGATACGCAGTATTTT.